A selection of T cell receptor beta chains follows, all from one sample in a study of blood T cell repertoires in COVID-19. Repertoires were generated with immunoSEQ multiplex PCR, while TCRdb's copy carries only in-frame clones and drops some. In the table there are about 300,000 clones, around four fifths of which are singletons. Sequencing input: peripheral blood. The receptors come from a woman aged 45-65 years with acute or convalescent COVID-19. The CDR3 runs from the conserved cysteine through the conserved F or W.

CDR3 protein	V gene	J gene
CATSRDLQGRAFF	TRBV15	TRBJ1-1
CASSKPGTANEKLFF	TRBV6-5	TRBJ1-4
CASSPDRGYEQFF	TRBV6-5	TRBJ2-1
CASSWVRGALYNEQFF	TRBV5-4	TRBJ2-1
CSASRAAPGADTQYF	TRBV20-1	TRBJ2-3
CASSLKGVGTEAFF	TRBV5-1	TRBJ1-1
CATSSAGGQNEQFF	TRBV10-3	TRBJ2-1
CASSLASVSGRAPGELFF	TRBV7-6	TRBJ2-2
CASRPKGGAGYTF	TRBV7-9	TRBJ1-2
CASSFLGQALTDTQYF	TRBV27	TRBJ2-3
CASRTGGNSPLHF	TRBV25-1	TRBJ1-6
CATSAGGKETQYF	TRBV24-1	TRBJ2-5
CAWSPGKVGYTF	TRBV30	TRBJ1-2
CASGQTGATEAFF	TRBV12-5	TRBJ1-1
CASRETPLWTGFSSLYKPQHF	TRBV6-1	TRBJ1-5
CASSPRRTGEGTDTQYF	TRBV14	TRBJ2-3
CAIRENLQGFGNTIYF	TRBV10-3	TRBJ1-3
CASSSTGTDTQYF	TRBV6-5	TRBJ2-3
CASSRPRTGSTDTQYF	TRBV5-4	TRBJ2-3
CASSLATGTDTQYF	TRBV7-2	TRBJ2-3
CASSLEWTQNQPQHF	TRBV5-1	TRBJ1-5
CSASIGGAPNQPQHF	TRBV20-1	TRBJ1-5
CAWSVQGASTDTQYF	TRBV30	TRBJ2-3
CASISPGQVEAFF	TRBV2	TRBJ1-1
CASSSSETGVSFF	TRBV3-1/TRBV3-2	TRBJ1-4
CASRGLASRNEQFF	TRBV28	TRBJ2-1
CASSQGQGPTWGNTIYF	TRBV3-1/TRBV3-2	TRBJ1-3
CATASSGQETQYF	TRBV24-1	TRBJ2-5
CASTGTGAYYEQYF	TRBV3-1/TRBV3-2	TRBJ2-7
CASTWTMPGELFF	TRBV11-2	TRBJ2-2